Sequencing of this T cell receptor beta chain was carried out in a study of human T cells and chemical hapten exposure. Study-level background: In the approximately 25-week study, patients were dosed weekly with diphenylcyclopropenone on the scalp throughout. Patches with 0.01% DPC went on the upper back, and the tests were read at 6 days.

Time point here: pre-sensitization, week 0. The treatment was: therapeutic diphenylcyclopropenone sensitization with weekly scalp DPC. Blood collection took place prior to placing each patch test. TCRdb analysed the RACE reads with MiXCR anew, one entry per CDR3 protein. The repertoire has 250,000 or so distinct CDR3 sequences, roughly 7.4% of them found once; the top ten carry more than 0.95%. The TCR comes from a young man with alopecia areata. Some clones in this sample may be carry-over from other donors' samples. Sequences were derived from whole blood, sampled in connection with sensitization to the hapten diphenylcyclopropenone (DPC).

The CDR3 loop is CASSPQGFSGNTIYF. The CDR3 DNA reads as TGCGCCAGCAGCCCCCAGGGATTCTCTGGAAACACCATATATTTT. V gene TRBV5-1 combines with J gene TRBJ1-3, with TRBD1 as a possible D gene (5 bases). Germline V gene data show CDR1 as SGHRS and CDR2 as YFSETQ. The germline V and J ends were trimmed by 4 bases and 0 bases, with 11 bases remaining between them. This CDR3 is built from 15 residues.